The table lists the clone carrying this TCR beta chain with a few counts. Between the trimmed V and J ends, which lost 5 bases and 6 bases, there was a span of 11 bases. Germline V gene lookup returns CDR1 SGHTA and CDR2 FQGTGA. The CDR3 spans 13 residues. This sample stems from a study of blood T cells in healthy people across ages. A second 7 to 11 cycle PCR used barcoded and J-beta primers. TCRdb processed the 5' RACE reads anew with MiXCR; each CDR3 protein has one entry. This repertoire shows 540,000 or so distinct CDR3 sequences, 24% found once; its top ten account for 8.5% to 9.5%. This sample was also put to use in a study of T cells of mothers and their children.

The V and J genes are TRBV7-3 and TRBJ2-1; no clear D gene. The sequenced material came from blood. The receptor comes from a boy younger than 18 in good health. CDR3 sequence: CASSEPLSNEQFF. CDR3 nucleotide sequence: TGTGCCAGCAGCGAACCGCTAAGCAATGAGCAGTTCTTC.